The sequence of this T cell receptor beta chain was determined in a study of CD8 T cells in Susac syndrome. Germline loops: CDR1 DFQATT, CDR2 SNEGSKA (reference sequence). CDR3 length equals 16 residues. V shed 4 bases, J shed 1 base, and the junction held 6 bases outside the gene matches. With random hexamers, reverse transcription was performed on about 0.5 to 1 ug of RNA. MiXCR was run by TCRdb on the immunoSEQ multiplex PCR reads, yielding one entry per CDR3 protein. Of 70,000 to 100,000 distinct CDR3 sequences in the sample, 96% were seen once. Sequencing used CD8+ T cells from PBMCs. This chain connects TRBV20-1 to TRBJ2-2, with 10 bases fitting TRBD2. The clonotype was recovered from a human donor with Susac syndrome. This CDR3 reads CSATLKRGGNTGELFF. CDR3 DNA sequence: TGCAGTGCTACGCTTAAGCGGGGGGGGAACACCGGGGAGCTGTTTTTT.